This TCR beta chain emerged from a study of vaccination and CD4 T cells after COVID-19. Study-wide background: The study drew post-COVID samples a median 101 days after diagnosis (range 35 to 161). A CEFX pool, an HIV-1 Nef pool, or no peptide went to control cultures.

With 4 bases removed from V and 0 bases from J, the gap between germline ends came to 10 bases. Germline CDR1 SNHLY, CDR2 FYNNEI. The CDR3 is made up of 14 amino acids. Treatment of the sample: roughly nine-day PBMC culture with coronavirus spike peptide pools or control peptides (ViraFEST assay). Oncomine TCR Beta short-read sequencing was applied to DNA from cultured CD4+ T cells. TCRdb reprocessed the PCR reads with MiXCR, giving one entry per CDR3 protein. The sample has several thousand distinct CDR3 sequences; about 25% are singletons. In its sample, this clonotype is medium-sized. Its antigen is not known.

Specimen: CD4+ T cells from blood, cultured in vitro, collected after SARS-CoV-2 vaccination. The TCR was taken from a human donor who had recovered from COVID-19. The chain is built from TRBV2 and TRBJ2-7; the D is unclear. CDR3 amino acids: CASSGRAYSYEQYF. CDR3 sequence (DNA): TGTGCCAGCAGTGGCCGTGCGTACTCCTACGAGCAGTACTTC.